The entry that follows covers one TCR beta chain sequence. V dropped 4 bases and J dropped 5 bases, with 11 bases sitting between them. This CDR3 contains 13 residues. Germline assignment: CDR1 MNHNS and CDR2 SASEGT. The data are from a study of cytomegalovirus exposure and HLA in healthy donors. Vbeta (60) and Jbeta (13) primers were used in the PCR. Clones were read by immunoSEQ multiplex PCR, and TCRdb kept only the in-frame ones, dropping some. The sample includes about 130,000 clones, approximately 87% of them seen just once. The V and J genes are TRBV6-1 and TRBJ2-5, with a possible D match to TRBD1 (5 bases). The sample consisted of PBMCs. The clonotype comes from a man younger than 35 in good health and CMV-seropositive. The CDR3 spells CASSGQNWETQYF. CDR3 sequence (DNA): TGTGCCAGCAGTGGACAGAATTGGGAGACCCAGTACTTC.